The next 5 T cell receptor beta chains were all read from a single sample in a study of blood T cell repertoires in COVID-19 (dated by TCRdb to about 2020). The library was prepared using the immunoSEQ multiplex PCR assay. The table comes from immuneACCESS by way of TCRdb, which keeps in-frame sequences with V and J called. Part of the clones is missing from these tables; in studies checked, under half for an unresolved V gene and the rest for unknown reasons. This sample has fewer than 600,000 clones in its table, and approximately 90% of those were observed once. The ten largest clones take up less than 2% of the sample. Sequenced sample: PBMCs or T cells enriched from blood (not recorded which). The source of these receptors is a woman aged 35 to 49 who had recovered from COVID-19.

This clone was found a few times. The chain links TRBV19 to TRBJ1-2; 8 bases map to TRBD1. Germline V gene lookup returns CDR1 LNHDA and CDR2 SQIVND (reference sequence). The V gene end was trimmed by 3 bases and the J gene end by 8 bases; junction bases not matched to a gene: 2. The CDR3 spans 12 residues. The CDR3, as DNA: TGTGCCAGTAGTATGACAGGGGTAGGCTACACCTTC. This sequence encodes CASSMTGVGYTF.

This clone was counted between two and nine times. The CDR3 loop is CASSVTQDRRYSNQPQHF. CDR3 sequence (DNA): TGTGCCAGCAGTGTTACCCAGGACAGGCGATATAGCAATCAGCCCCAGCATTTT. V and J are TRBV6-1 and TRBJ1-5; TRBD1 matches 7 bases. CDR1 is MNHNS, CDR2 SASEGT, per germline. This CDR3 has 18 residues. Trimming at V came to 4 bases and at J to 0 bases, leaving 12 bases not matched to a gene.

The V call is TRBV19, the J call TRBJ2-1; D possibly corresponds to TRBD2 (5 bases). The CDR3 has 12 residues. CDR1 and CDR2 (germline): LNHDA, SQIVND (reference sequence). V shed 6 bases and J shed 2 bases, with 5 bases lying between them. The CDR3 is CASSGTYNEQFF. The CDR3 nucleotides are TGTGCCAGTAGCGGGACCTACAATGAGCAGTTCTTC.

This clone was recorded only once. J is TRBJ2-2 and V is TRBV7-6; tentatively, D is TRBD1 (5 bases). V lost 5 bases and J 4 bases, leaving 14 bases between the germline ends. The CDR3 is made up of 15 amino acids. Germline V gene lookup returns CDR1 SGHVS and CDR2 FNYEAQ. The chain's CDR3 is CASSPLQGGTGELFF. In DNA, the CDR3 is TGTGCCAGCAGCCCCCTGCAGGGTGGCACCGGGGAGCTGTTTTTT.

V and J are TRBV7-9 and TRBJ1-4; weak D call: TRBD1 (6 bases). Germline V gene sequence: CDR1 SEHNR, CDR2 FQNEAQ (reference sequence). The CDR3 has 15 amino acids. Trimming took off 5 bases at V and 7 bases at J, with 17 bases between the two ends. Written as DNA, the CDR3 is TGTGCCAGCAGCGCGCCAGGGGAATTGGGTGAAAAACTGTTTTTT. As protein: CASSAPGELGEKLFF.